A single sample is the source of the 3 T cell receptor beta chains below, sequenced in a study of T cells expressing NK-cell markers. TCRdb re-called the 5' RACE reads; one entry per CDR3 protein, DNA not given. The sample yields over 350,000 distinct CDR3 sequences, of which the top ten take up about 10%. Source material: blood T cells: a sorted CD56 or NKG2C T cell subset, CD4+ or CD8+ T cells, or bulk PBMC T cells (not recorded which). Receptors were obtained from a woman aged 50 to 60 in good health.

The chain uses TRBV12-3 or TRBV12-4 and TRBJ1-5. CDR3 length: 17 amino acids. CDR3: CASSRMMHEYSNQPQHF.

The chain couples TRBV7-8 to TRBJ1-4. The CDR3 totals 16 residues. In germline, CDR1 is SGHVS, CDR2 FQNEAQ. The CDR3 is CASSLGQGTTNEKLFF.

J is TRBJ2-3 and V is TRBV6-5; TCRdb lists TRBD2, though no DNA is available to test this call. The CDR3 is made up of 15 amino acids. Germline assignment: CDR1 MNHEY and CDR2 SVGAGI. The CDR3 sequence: CASSPTSGKGDTQYF.